This T cell receptor beta chain originates from a study of blood T cell repertoires in COVID-19. Looking at the study overall: Acute-phase and convalescent COVID-19 samples originated in the United States, Italy and Spain. From T cells, B-cell-depleted T cells, or PBMCs came the material, which was cDNA or gDNA.

CDR3 length: 13 residues. Germline V gene sequence: CDR1 SGHVS, CDR2 FNYEAQ. The V gene lost 2 bases and the J gene lost 10 bases, with 15 bases spanning the gap. As originally analysed: Nucleated cell counts were estimated from reference gene primer amplification. Data came from immunoSEQ multiplex PCR; TCRdb stores just in-frame clones and leaves some out. V and J calls and clone size are copied from that table; D and trimming were computed from the DNA. The sample records about 220,000 clones, roughly 85% being singletons. The TCR was taken from a man aged 25-45 years who had recovered from COVID-19. The V call is TRBV7-6, the J call TRBJ2-7; D gene unclear. The sample consisted of peripheral blood. The CDR3 is CASSLTSGGNQYF. The DNA for the CDR3 is TGTGCCAGCAGCTTAACCAGTGGCGGCAACCAGTACTTC.